The rows below give T cell receptor beta chains drawn from one sample of a study of blood T cell repertoires in COVID-19. Sequenced by immunoSEQ multiplex PCR; TCRdb stores in-frame clones only, minus some. The sample has roughly 170,000 clones, around four fifths seen once; the top ten hold 3.5% to 4%. Sequencing was done on a sample of PBMCs or T cells enriched from blood (not recorded which). These receptors were obtained from a woman in her forties or fifties in a cohort exposed to, infected with or recovered from COVID-19 (not recorded which). Each CDR3 is given with its conserved first and last residue. The D gene is left open where the match is weak. Size values are once, few and many counts, or a class for expanded clones, and some rows have none.

v_call: TRBV2
j_call: TRBJ1-2
d_call: -
clone_size: -
cdr3_aa: CASTTTGYGYTF
cdr3_nt: TGTGCCAGCACCACGACAGGCTATGGCTACACCTTC

v_call: TRBV4-2
j_call: TRBJ1-1
d_call: -
clone_size: few
cdr3_aa: CASSQEAGNTEAFF
cdr3_nt: TGTGCCAGCAGCCAAGAGGCAGGGAACACTGAAGCTTTCTTT

v_call: TRBV28
j_call: TRBJ2-7
d_call: TRBD2
clone_size: -
cdr3_aa: CASSLRAGTSKNEQYF
cdr3_nt: TGTGCCAGCAGCCTTCGCGCCGGGACTAGTAAAAACGAGCAGTACTTC

v_call: TRBV7-2
j_call: TRBJ1-1
d_call: TRBD1
clone_size: -
cdr3_aa: CASSWDRDTEAFF
cdr3_nt: TGTGCCAGCAGCTGGGACAGGGACACTGAAGCTTTCTTT

v_call: TRBV5-6
j_call: TRBJ2-7
d_call: -
clone_size: -
cdr3_aa: CASSLERLAGEQYF
cdr3_nt: TGTGCCAGCAGCTTGGAAAGGCTAGCCGGCGAGCAGTACTTC

v_call: TRBV10-3
j_call: TRBJ1-6
d_call: -
clone_size: -
cdr3_aa: CAISESGSSYNSPLHF
cdr3_nt: TGTGCCATCAGTGAGTCGGGCAGCTCCTATAATTCACCCCTCCACTTT

v_call: TRBV5-1
j_call: TRBJ2-7
d_call: TRBD1
clone_size: -
cdr3_aa: CASSLGTGITYEQYF
cdr3_nt: TGCGCCAGCAGCCTCGGGACAGGAATAACCTACGAGCAGTACTTC

v_call: TRBV5-6
j_call: TRBJ1-1
d_call: -
clone_size: -
cdr3_aa: CASSLAGGSMNTEAFF
cdr3_nt: TGTGCCAGCAGCTTGGCTGGAGGGTCGATGAACACTGAAGCTTTCTTT

v_call: TRBV30
j_call: TRBJ2-1
d_call: TRBD1
clone_size: -
cdr3_aa: CAWSVGDRGVKNEQFF
cdr3_nt: TGTGCCTGGAGTGTCGGGGACAGGGGAGTTAAAAATGAGCAGTTCTTC

v_call: TRBV2
j_call: TRBJ1-3
d_call: -
clone_size: -
cdr3_aa: CASSIILGGTSGNTIYF
cdr3_nt: TGTGCCAGCAGTATAATTCTCGGGGGGACCTCTGGAAACACCATATATTTT

v_call: TRBV27
j_call: TRBJ1-2
d_call: -
clone_size: -
cdr3_aa: CASSPTGSNYGYTF
cdr3_nt: TGTGCCAGCAGCCCTACAGGGTCTAACTATGGCTACACCTTC

v_call: TRBV24-1
j_call: TRBJ1-1
d_call: -
clone_size: -
cdr3_aa: CATSDPGQTEAFF
cdr3_nt: TGTGCCACCAGTGACCCTGGACAGACCGAAGCTTTCTTT